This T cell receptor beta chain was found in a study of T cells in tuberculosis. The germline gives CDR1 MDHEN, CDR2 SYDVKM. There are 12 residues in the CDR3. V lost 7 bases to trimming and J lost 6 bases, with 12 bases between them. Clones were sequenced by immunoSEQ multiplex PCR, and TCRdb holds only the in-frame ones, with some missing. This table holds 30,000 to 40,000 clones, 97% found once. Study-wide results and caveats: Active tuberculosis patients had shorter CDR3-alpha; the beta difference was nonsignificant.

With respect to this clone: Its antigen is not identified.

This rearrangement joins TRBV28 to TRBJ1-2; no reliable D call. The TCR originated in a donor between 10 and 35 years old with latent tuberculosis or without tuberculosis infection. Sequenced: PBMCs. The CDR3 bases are TGTGCCAGCACCCTGAGTTATGATGGCTACACCTTC. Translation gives CASTLSYDGYTF.